The 21 T cell receptor beta chains reported below all come from one sample, sequenced in a study of prognosis after radiotherapy for stage I lung cancer (dated by TCRdb to about 2021). Sequencing was performed on an Illumina HiSeq 3000. Two rounds of multiplex PCR were performed to amplify the TCR beta CDR3 region from genomic DNA. In the first PCR round, primers specific to each TRBV and TRBJ gene were used, and the primer sequences were filed in Chinese patent CN105087789A. Clones were called with MiXCR by TCRdb after fastp trimmed the public reads at Q25, and only in-frame beta chains were retained. One record per CDR3 amino acid sequence lists the most common genes and DNA. The table for this sample lists under 50,000 distinct CDR3 sequences; roughly a quarter of them were counted only once. 25% of the sample is held by the ten biggest clonotypes. The source was PBMCs, collected before or after stereotactic body radiation therapy (not recorded which). These receptors all come from a donor aged 50 or older with non-small cell lung cancer.

A word on this clonotype: This is likely a read error, given that the CDR3 carries no conserved phenylalanine or tryptophan at its end. The chain has TRBV19 and TRBJ1-3; unclear D gene. Trimming took 10 bases from V and 4 from J, leaving 11 bases between them. CDR1 is LNHDA and CDR2 is SQIVND in the germline V gene (reference sequence). There are 12 residues in the CDR3. Written as DNA, the CDR3 is TGTGCCACTGGCCTCTCCGGAAACACCATATATTAT. Its translation is CATGLSGNTIYY.

The J gene is TRBJ2-1, the V gene TRBV6-1, with D unclear. CDR3 length: 15 residues. The germline V gene encodes CDR1 MNHNS and CDR2 SASEGT. V lost 7 bases and J lost 7, with 20 bases in between. CDR3 sequence: CASIRSPPPTNEQFF. The CDR3 nucleotides are TGTGCCAGCATTCGGAGTCCCCCCCCTACGAATGAGCAGTTCTTC.

The sample holds many counts of this clonotype. The CDR3: CASSLGAITTQETQYF. For the CDR3, the DNA is TGCGCCAGCAGCTTGGGAGCCATTACTACACAAGAGACCCAGTACTTC. The chain links TRBV5-1 to TRBJ2-5; unclear D gene. This CDR3 has 16 residues. The germline CDR1 and CDR2 sequences are SGHRS and YFSETQ. The ends were cut back, 0 bases at V and 2 bases at J, with 14 bases in the middle.

At least ten counts were recorded for this clonotype. The rearrangement joins TRBV20-1 to TRBJ1-1; 9 bases agree with TRBD1. With 6 bases clipped from V and 4 bases from J, the junction kept 6 bases outside the gene matches. Germline V gene sequence: CDR1 DFQATT, CDR2 SNEGSKA (reference sequence). The CDR3 length is 13 residues. Written as DNA, the CDR3 is TGCAGTGCGTCGACAGGGGGGTTCACTGAAGCTTTCTTT. Protein sequence: CSASTGGFTEAFF.

This clonotype was picked up many times. The V and J genes are TRBV11-2 and TRBJ1-1; weak D call: TRBD1 (5 bases). Germline CDR1 is SGHAT and CDR2 is FQNNGV. This CDR3 has 14 residues. Trimming took off 3 bases at V and 4 bases at J, with 12 bases between the two ends. The CDR3 DNA reads TGTGCCAGCAGCTTTATGGGGGGGGGCACTGAAGCTTTCTTT. This codes for CASSFMGGGTEAFF.

This clonotype was found many times. The chain has TRBV28 and TRBJ2-3, with 7 bases fitting TRBD1. V was pared by 4 bases and J by 13 bases, with 8 bases of the junction left unmatched. CDR1 and CDR2 from the germline V gene are MDHEN and SYDVKM. The CDR3 runs 12 residues. CDR3 DNA: TGTGCCAGCAGTTCTACAGGGGTTTATGAGTATTTT. Encoded protein: CASSSTGVYEYF.

This clonotype was seen at least ten times. This rearrangement joins TRBV2 to TRBJ1-2; the D gene is possibly TRBD1 (5 bases). CDR3 size: 14 residues. CDR1 is SNHLY and CDR2 is FYNNEI in the germline V gene. Trimming pared 2 bases from V and 6 bases from J, leaving 13 bases between. CDR3 nucleotides: TGTGCCAGCAGTGAAAGGGCAGGGAGGGATGGCTACACCTTC. This gives the protein CASSERAGRDGYTF.

This clonotype was counted ten times or more. This sequence joins TRBV5-6 and TRBJ2-7; 10 positions agree with TRBD2. Germline V gene sequence: CDR1 SGHDT, CDR2 YYEEEE. This CDR3 region has 15 residues. J was trimmed by 5 bases and V by 4 bases; bases with no gene match: 9. The CDR3 loop reads CASSMIAGGSNEQYF. In DNA form, the CDR3 reads TGTGCCAGCAGCATGATAGCGGGAGGTTCCAACGAGCAGTACTTC.

At least ten counts were recorded for this clonotype. V and J are TRBV24-1 and TRBJ2-3; D remains unclear. V lost 1 base to trimming and J lost 1 base, with 5 bases between them. This CDR3 is built from 14 residues. CDR1 KGHDR and CDR2 SFDVKD come from the germline V gene. The CDR3 is CATSDLGGTDTQYF. The CDR3 nucleotides are TGTGCCACCAGTGATTTAGGAGGCACAGATACGCAGTATTTT.

This clonotype has a count of ten or more. The chain joins TRBV6-1 to TRBJ2-4; the match to TRBD2 covers 8 bases. The length of the CDR3 is 16 residues. From germline, CDR1 is MNHNS and CDR2 SASEGT. V lost 2 bases to trimming and J lost 1 base; unmatched junction nucleotides: 4. The CDR3, as DNA: TGTGCCAGCAGTGAACGTATAGCGGGGGCCAAAAACATTCAGTACTTC. Amino acids: CASSERIAGAKNIQYF.

This clonotype was seen many times. This rearrangement joins TRBV7-2 to TRBJ2-1, with 7 bases lining up with TRBD2. CDR1 is SGHTA, CDR2 FQGNSA, per germline. This CDR3 is built from 17 residues. V gave up 5 bases and J gave up 0 bases; unmatched junction bases: 10. The CDR3 is CASSPRGRGSSYNEQFF. For the CDR3, the DNA is TGTGCCAGCAGCCCACGCGGGCGGGGGAGCTCCTACAATGAGCAGTTCTTC.

This clonotype was picked up many times. The CDR3 DNA reads as TGTGCCAGCAGCTTCATGACAGGTCCCACAGATACGCAGTATTTT. This translates into CASSFMTGPTDTQYF. This chain uses TRBV28 with TRBJ2-3; D is possibly TRBD1 (6 bases). Trimming left V 6 bases short and J 2 bases short, with 15 bases between. Germline CDR1 and CDR2: MDHEN and SYDVKM. This CDR3 comprises 15 residues.

The chain employs TRBV5-6 and TRBJ2-4; 9 bases fit TRBD1. Per germline, CDR1 SGHDT and CDR2 YYEEEE. This CDR3 is built from 14 residues. With 4 bases clipped from V and 3 bases from J, the junction kept 2 bases outside the gene matches. This CDR3 is CASSKTGGKNIQYF. CDR3 in DNA: TGTGCCAGCAGCAAGACAGGGGGCAAAAACATTCAGTACTTC.

For this clonotype: Sequence at one end of the junction differs from germline and may be a read error. This chain uses TRBV27 with TRBJ1-2, with 7 bases matching TRBD1. Germline lookup yields CDR1 MNHEY and CDR2 SMNVEV (reference sequence). This CDR3 region has 14 residues. CDR3 protein: CASRSLGGNYGCTF. In DNA form, the CDR3 reads TGTGCCAGCAGAAGCCTAGGGGGCAACTATGGCTGCACCTTC.

This clonotype was found many times. The chain uses TRBV27 and TRBJ2-7; the D call may be TRBD1 or TRBD2 (5 bases each). The germline CDR1 and CDR2 sequences are MNHEY and SMNVEV (reference sequence). Between the trimmed V and J ends, which lost 6 bases and 1 base, there was a span of 13 bases. The CDR3 is 14 amino acids. As DNA, the CDR3 is TGTGCCAGCAGCCGAGGGGCTAGATCCTACGAGCAGTACTTC. Its protein is CASSRGARSYEQYF.

The sample holds many counts of this clonotype. This rearrangement joins TRBV5-1 to TRBJ1-3, with a tentative D call TRBD1 (5 bases). The CDR3 has 15 amino acids. V was pared by 0 bases and J by 1 base, with 8 bases between. CDR1 and CDR2 from the germline V gene are SGHRS and YFSETQ. The CDR3 nucleotides read TGCGCCAGCAGCTTGGACGGGGGGTCTGGAAACACCATATATTTT. This codes for CASSLDGGSGNTIYF.

This clonotype was detected many times. The chain recombines TRBV5-1 with TRBJ1-4; D perhaps matches TRBD1 (6 bases). V lost 2 bases, J lost 10 bases, and 18 bases lay in between. Germline V CDR1 and CDR2: SGHRS, YFSETQ. The CDR3 loop spans 15 amino acids. Here the CDR3 DNA reads TGCGCCAGCAGCTTAACCACAGGGTCTAGGGGAAAACTGTTTTTT. Protein sequence: CASSLTTGSRGKLFF.

Many counts were recorded for this clonotype. The chain carries TRBV24-1 and TRBJ2-5; TRBD2 agrees at 8 bases. CDR1 and CDR2 (germline): KGHDR, SFDVKD. The CDR3 contains 16 residues. J gave up 3 bases and V 6 bases, and 11 bases lay outside the gene matches. The CDR3: CATSKAGAALEETQYF. The CDR3 nucleotides read TGTGCCACCAGTAAAGCGGGGGCCGCCCTGGAAGAGACCCAGTACTTC.

This clonotype was counted at least ten times. V usage is TRBV7-3 and J usage is TRBJ2-3, with D unresolved. The CDR3 is 16 amino acids. Germline CDR1 is SGHTA and CDR2 is FQGTGA. V was clipped by 5 bases and J by 1 base, with 16 bases between them. CDR3 bases: TGTGCCAGCAGCCGAACGGGTTATAGGGGCACAGATACGCAGTATTTT. Its translation: CASSRTGYRGTDTQYF. Looking up the rest from reference TRBV7-3 and TRBJ2-3 gives the full variable domain: GAGVSQTPSNKVTEKGKYVELRCDPISGHTALYWYRQSLGQGPEFLIYFQGTGAADDSGLPNDRFFAVRPEGSVSTLKIQRTERGDSAVYLCASSRTGYRGTDTQYFGPGTRLTVL.

In nucleotides, the CDR3 is TGTGCCAGCAGTGAAGCCACAGGGACGGGACAGCCCCAGCATTTT. Its protein product is CASSEATGTGQPQHF. V usage is TRBV2 and J usage is TRBJ1-5; D is possibly TRBD1 (6 bases). Germline CDR1 is SNHLY and CDR2 is FYNNEI. Trimming cost V 0 bases and J 7 bases, with 13 bases left between them. This CDR3 comprises 15 residues.

This clonotype was seen many times. This chain connects TRBV20-1 to TRBJ2-7; 9 nucleotides align to TRBD2. Per germline, CDR1 DFQATT and CDR2 SNEGSKA (reference sequence). The CDR3 covers 13 residues. Trimming took 1 base from V and 5 from J; bases not matched to a gene: 3. The CDR3 DNA is TGCAGTGCTAGAGGCGGGAGGGCCGACGAGCAGTACTTC. This encodes CSARGGRADEQYF.